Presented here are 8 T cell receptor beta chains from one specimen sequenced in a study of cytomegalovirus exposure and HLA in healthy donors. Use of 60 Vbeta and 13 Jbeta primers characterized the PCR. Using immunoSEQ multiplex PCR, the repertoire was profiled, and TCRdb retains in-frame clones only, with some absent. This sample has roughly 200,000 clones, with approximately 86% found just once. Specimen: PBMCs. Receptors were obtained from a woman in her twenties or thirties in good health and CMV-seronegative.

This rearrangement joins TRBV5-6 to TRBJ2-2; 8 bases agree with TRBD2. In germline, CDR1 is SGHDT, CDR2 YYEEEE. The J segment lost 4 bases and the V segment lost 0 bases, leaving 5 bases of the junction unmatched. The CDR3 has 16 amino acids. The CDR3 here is CASSLAGRGPTGELFF. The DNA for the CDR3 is TGTGCCAGCAGCTTGGCCGGGAGGGGACCCACCGGGGAGCTGTTTTTT.

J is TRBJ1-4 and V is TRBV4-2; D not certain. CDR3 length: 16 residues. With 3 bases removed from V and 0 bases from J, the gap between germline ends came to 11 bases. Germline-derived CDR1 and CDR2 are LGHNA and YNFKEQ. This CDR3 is CASSHEHTATNEKLFF. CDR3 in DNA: TGTGCCAGCAGCCACGAACACACAGCAACTAATGAAAAACTGTTTTTT.

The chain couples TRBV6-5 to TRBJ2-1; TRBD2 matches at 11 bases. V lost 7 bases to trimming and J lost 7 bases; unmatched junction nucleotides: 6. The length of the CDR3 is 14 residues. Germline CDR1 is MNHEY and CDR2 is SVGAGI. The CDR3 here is CASNIRLAGNEQFF. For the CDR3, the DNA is TGTGCCAGCAACATACGACTAGCGGGAAATGAGCAGTTCTTC.

The CDR3 loop reads CASSPRSVGGYTF. CDR3 coding DNA: TGTGCCAGCAGCCCCCGGAGCGTCGGTGGCTACACCTTC. The chain links TRBV9 to TRBJ1-2; unclear D gene. The CDR3 spans 13 residues. V lost 4 bases, J lost 7 bases, and 14 bases lay in between. CDR1 and CDR2 (germline): SGDLS, YYNGEE.

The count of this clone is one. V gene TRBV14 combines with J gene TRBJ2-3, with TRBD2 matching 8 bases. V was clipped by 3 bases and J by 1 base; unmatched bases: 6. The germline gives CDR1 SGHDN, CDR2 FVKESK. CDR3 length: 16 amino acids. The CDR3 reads CASSHPAGAGTDTQYF. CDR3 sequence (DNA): TGTGCCAGCAGCCACCCAGCGGGAGCGGGCACAGATACGCAGTATTTT. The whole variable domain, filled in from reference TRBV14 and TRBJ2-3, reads EAGVTQFPSHSVIEKGQTVTLRCDPISGHDNLYWYRRVMGKEIKFLLHFVKESKQDESGMPNNRFLAERTGGTYSTLKVQPAELEDSGVYFCASSHPAGAGTDTQYFGPGTRLTVL.

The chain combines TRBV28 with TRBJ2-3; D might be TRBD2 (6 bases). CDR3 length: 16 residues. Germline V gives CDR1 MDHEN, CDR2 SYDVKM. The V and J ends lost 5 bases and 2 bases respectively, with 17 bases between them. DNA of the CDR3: TGTGCCAGCAGTGGGATCGGAGGGCCGCTCACAGATACGCAGTATTTT. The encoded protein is CASSGIGGPLTDTQYF.

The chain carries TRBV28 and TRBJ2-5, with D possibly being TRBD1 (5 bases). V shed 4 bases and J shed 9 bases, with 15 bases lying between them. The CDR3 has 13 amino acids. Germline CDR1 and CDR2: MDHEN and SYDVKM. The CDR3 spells CASSSRTPRAQYF. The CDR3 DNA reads TGTGCCAGCAGTTCAAGGACACCTCGGGCCCAGTACTTC.

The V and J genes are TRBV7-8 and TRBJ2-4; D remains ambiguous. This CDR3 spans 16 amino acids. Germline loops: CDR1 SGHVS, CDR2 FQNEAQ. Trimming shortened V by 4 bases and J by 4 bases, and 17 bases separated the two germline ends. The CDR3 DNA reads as TGTGCCAGCAGCTCGGCCGGGTCAATAACGAAAAACATTCAGTACTTC. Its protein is CASSSAGSITKNIQYF. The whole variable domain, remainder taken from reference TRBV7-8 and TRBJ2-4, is GAGVSQSPRYKVAKRGQDVALRCDPISGHVSLFWYQQALGQGPEFLTYFQNEAQLDKSGLPSDRFFAERPEGSVSTLKIQRTQQEDSAVYLCASSSAGSITKNIQYFGAGTRLSVL.